This T cell receptor beta chain was captured in a study of identical twins. Study-level results: With abundant cord blood beta clonotypes, insertions were fewer; memory repertoires showed no such pattern.

In germline, CDR1 is MNHEY, CDR2 SVGEGT. V was shortened by 8 bases and J by 5 bases, with 13 bases between the two germline ends. The CDR3 length is 13 residues. A remark on this clonotype: The antigen is not known.

TCRdb used MiXCR to reprocess the 5' RACE reads, holding one entry per CDR3 protein. Of 520,000 or so distinct CDR3 sequences listed, roughly a fifth are singletons. These records were also assigned to another study, of T cells expressing NK-cell markers. This second study says: Sorting in several experiments was restricted by an anti-gamma-delta TCR antibody to alpha-beta TCR T cells. In about 6 donors, dominant CD3+CD56+NKG2C+ clones formed about 1.0-7.5% of CD8+ cells.

This sequence originates from a young woman in good health. What was sequenced was CD4+ T cells sorted from blood. The chain recombines TRBV6-2 or TRBV6-3 with TRBJ2-4; D assignment may be TRBD1 or TRBD2 (5 bases each). Here the CDR3 DNA reads TGTGCCAGCGCCCCCCAGGGAGAAAACATTCAGTACTTC. Protein: CASAPQGENIQYF.